This entry is about one T cell receptor (beta chain). Its specificity is not known. The ends were cut back, 3 bases at V and 1 base at J, with 9 bases in the middle. The CDR3 loop spans 15 amino acids. CDR1 and CDR2 (germline): LNHDA, SQIVND (reference sequence). The sample comes from a study of shared clonotypes between healthy human individuals. Study summary: Per donor, three plates held CD4 naive cells, three held CD4 memory, two held CD8 naive and one held CD8 memory. Findings of the study overall: Against clonotypes common to all four donors, non-shared ones had lower generation probabilities.

Study donors comprised healthy, HIV-negative adults devoid of recent acute infection or vaccination. Sequencing was performed with immunoSEQ multiplex PCR; in TCRdb, only in-frame clones are kept and a portion is missing. The repertoire holds 2 million to 2.5 million clones, just over 90% seen once, with 0.3% to 0.4% in the top ten. The V and J genes are TRBV19 and TRBJ2-2; D gene uncertain. This TCR was sampled from a man between 18 and 29 years old in good health. Some clones in this sample may be carry-over from other donors' samples. Sequenced material: naive CD4+ T cells from PBMCs. Stated subset: CD45RA+ positively selected. CDR3 residues: CASSIPAGNTGELFF. Here the CDR3 DNA reads TGTGCCAGTAGTATCCCGGCTGGGAACACCGGGGAGCTGTTTTTT. The full variable domain, with the rest looked up from reference TRBV19 and TRBJ2-2, is DGGITQSPKYLFRKEGQNVTLSCEQNLNHDAMYWYRQDPGQGLRLIYYSQIVNDFQKGDIAEGYSVSREKKESFPLTVTSAQKNPTAFYLCASSIPAGNTGELFFGEGSRLTVL.